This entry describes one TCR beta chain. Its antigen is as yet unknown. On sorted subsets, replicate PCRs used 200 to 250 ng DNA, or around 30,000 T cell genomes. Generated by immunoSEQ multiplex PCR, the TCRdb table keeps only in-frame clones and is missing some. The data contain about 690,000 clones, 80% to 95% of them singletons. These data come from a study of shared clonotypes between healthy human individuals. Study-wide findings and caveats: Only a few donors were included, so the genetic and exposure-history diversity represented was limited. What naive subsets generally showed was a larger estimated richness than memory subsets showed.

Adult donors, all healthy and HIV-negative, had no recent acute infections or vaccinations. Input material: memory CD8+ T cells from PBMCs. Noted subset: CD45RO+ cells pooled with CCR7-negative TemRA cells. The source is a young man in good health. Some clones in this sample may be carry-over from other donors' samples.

CDR3 in amino acids: CSALRQGNEQFF. The CDR3, as DNA: TGCAGCGCTCTACGACAGGGCAATGAGCAGTTCTTC. V usage is TRBV29-1 and J usage is TRBJ2-1, with 7 nucleotides matching TRBD1. The length of the CDR3 is 12 residues. Germline trimming cut 7 bases from V and 6 bases from J; bases unmatched to any gene: 6. CDR1 is SQVTM, CDR2 ANQGSEA, per germline.